These 23 T cell receptor beta chains came from one sample sequenced in a study of blood T cell repertoires in COVID-19. Sequencing used immunoSEQ multiplex PCR; TCRdb keeps in-frame clones, though not all of them. The data show 170,000 or so clones, with 80% to 85% seen just once and under 10% held by the top ten. Sequencing was performed on peripheral blood. The receptors stem from a woman aged 70 to 79 with COVID-19, enrolled during active disease.

The chain employs TRBV19 and TRBJ1-5, with TRBD1 matching 7 bases. Germline values: CDR1 LNHDA, CDR2 SQIVND (reference sequence). V lost 5 bases and J lost 2; bases outside the gene matches: 3. CDR3 length: 14 residues. CDR3 residues: CASSADRGNQPQHF. DNA for the CDR3: TGTGCCAGTAGTGCCGACAGGGGCAATCAGCCCCAGCATTTT.

The chain has TRBV19 and TRBJ2-3; D gene ambiguous. The germline V and J ends were trimmed by 7 bases and 2 bases, with 16 bases remaining between them. The germline gives CDR1 LNHDA, CDR2 SQIVND (reference sequence). CDR3 length equals 15 residues. The CDR3 DNA follows: TGTGCCAGTAATTCGTTTTGGCAGGACACAGATACGCAGTATTTT. It is translated as CASNSFWQDTDTQYF. The complete variable domain, with remaining parts taken from reference TRBV19 and TRBJ2-3, reads DGGITQSPKYLFRKEGQNVTLSCEQNLNHDAMYWYRQDPGQGLRLIYYSQIVNDFQKGDIAEGYSVSREKKESFPLTVTSAQKNPTAFYLCASNSFWQDTDTQYFGPGTRLTVL.

The chain is built from TRBV30 and TRBJ1-5; D is perhaps TRBD1 (5 bases). The length of the CDR3 is 13 residues. V lost 4 bases to trimming and J lost 3 bases, with 10 bases between them. Germline V CDR1 and CDR2: GTSNPN, SVGIG (reference sequence). The CDR3, as DNA: TGTGCCTGGAATGGGGGGAACAATCAGCCCCAGCATTTT. This translates into CAWNGGNNQPQHF. The complete variable domain, with remaining parts taken from reference TRBV30 and TRBJ1-5, reads SQTIHQWPATLVQPVGSPLSLECTVEGTSNPNLYWYRQAAGRGLQLLFYSVGIGQISSEVPQNLSASRPQDRQFILSSKKLLLSDSGFYLCAWNGGNNQPQHFGDGTRLSIL.

This chain links TRBV7-2 with TRBJ2-1; TRBD2 matches 10 bases. Germline assignment: CDR1 SGHTA and CDR2 FQGNSA. This CDR3 has 16 amino acids. The ends lost 5 bases at V and 4 bases at J; junction bases unmatched: 8. The CDR3: CASSLLAGGFYNEQFF. CDR3 in DNA: TGTGCCAGCAGCCTATTAGCGGGAGGCTTTTACAATGAGCAGTTCTTC.

The genes are TRBV7-9 and TRBJ1-2; 8 bases agree with TRBD1. The CDR3 is made up of 13 amino acids. V dropped 2 bases and J dropped 8; count of bases not matched to a gene: 4. In germline, CDR1 is SEHNR, CDR2 FQNEAQ (reference sequence). CDR3 sequence (DNA): TGTGCCAGCAGCTTAAACGGACAGGGAGGCTACACCTTC. This encodes CASSLNGQGGYTF.

The CDR3 sequence: CASSLLGQGTQNQPQHF. As DNA, the CDR3 is TGTGCCAGCAGTCTTCTCGGACAGGGAACTCAGAATCAGCCCCAGCATTTT. The chain recombines TRBV6-2 or TRBV6-3 with TRBJ1-5; 8 bases map to TRBD1. With 5 bases clipped from V and 4 bases from J, the junction kept 13 bases outside the gene matches. Germline loops: CDR1 MNHEY, CDR2 SVGEGT. The CDR3 covers 17 residues.

The V and J genes are TRBV27 and TRBJ2-7; 9 bases map to TRBD2. Germline V gives CDR1 MNHEY, CDR2 SMNVEV (reference sequence). Trimming removed 7 bases from V and 4 bases from J; junction bases left unmatched: 8. The CDR3 runs to 14 residues. The CDR3 sequence: CASTRAGGPYEQYF. CDR3 in DNA: TGTGCCAGCACGAGGGCGGGAGGGCCGTACGAGCAGTACTTC.

The gene calls are TRBV18 and TRBJ1-2; TRBD1 might be the D (5 bases). Germline V gene data show CDR1 as KGHSH and CDR2 as LQKENI. This CDR3 has 14 residues. V was pared by 3 bases and J by 2 bases, with 10 bases between. In nucleotides, the CDR3 is TGTGCCAGCTCACCCGTGGAGGGGAACTATGGCTACACCTTC. Its translation is CASSPVEGNYGYTF.

The genes are TRBV5-4 and TRBJ1-2; possible D gene TRBD1, 5 bases. Germline lookup yields CDR1 SGHNT and CDR2 YYREEE (reference sequence). With 1 base removed from V and 2 bases from J, the gap between germline ends came to 9 bases. The CDR3 has 14 amino acids. CDR3 DNA: TGTGCCAGCAGCTTGTTAGCAGGGAACTATGGCTACACCTTC. It codes for CASSLLAGNYGYTF. The variable domain in full, with the rest retrieved from reference TRBV5-4 and TRBJ1-2, is ETGVTQSPTHLIKTRGQQVTLRCSSQSGHNTVSWYQQALGQGPQFIFQYYREEENGRGNFPPRFSGLQFPNYSSELNVNALELDDSALYLCASSLLAGNYGYTFGSGTRLTVV.

The chain carries TRBV2 and TRBJ1-6; D is undetermined. This CDR3 contains 16 residues. Germline CDR1 and CDR2: SNHLY and FYNNEI. Between the trimmed V and J ends, which lost 2 bases and 6 bases, there was a span of 14 bases. This CDR3 reads CASSEWAGKLNSPLHF. The CDR3 DNA reads as TGTGCCAGCAGTGAATGGGCGGGAAAGCTTAATTCACCCCTCCACTTT.

The count of this clone is one. The V gene is TRBV3-1 (or the pseudogene TRBV3-2), the J gene TRBJ2-1, with TRBD2 identical over 9 bases. There are 19 residues in the CDR3. Losses at the gene ends were 3 bases for V and 2 bases for J; bases not matched to a gene: 14. The V gene's germline CDR1 is LGHDT and CDR2 YNNKEL (reference sequence). CDR3 nucleotides: TGTGCCAGCAGCCACAAAAATCAGGGAGAGCGGGAGGCCTACAATGAGCAGTTCTTC. Residues: CASSHKNQGEREAYNEQFF.

This clone was recorded only once. V usage is TRBV2 and J usage is TRBJ2-2, with 7 nucleotides matching TRBD1. The germline V gene encodes CDR1 SNHLY and CDR2 FYNNEI. With V trimmed by 5 bases and J by 2 bases, 8 bases remained unmatched. This CDR3 has 16 amino acids. CDR3 loop: CASSFDRALNTGELFF. The CDR3 DNA sequence: TGTGCCAGCAGTTTCGACAGGGCCCTTAACACCGGGGAGCTGTTTTTT.

Here the CDR3 reads CASSSGTGQGGKYEQYF. The CDR3 DNA reads as TGTGCCAGCAGCTCCGGGACAGGTCAAGGGGGCAAGTACGAGCAGTACTTC. The genes are TRBV27 and TRBJ2-7, with 8 bases matching TRBD1. Germline-derived CDR1 and CDR2 are MNHEY and SMNVEV (reference sequence). J lost 4 bases, V lost 6 bases, and 17 bases had no gene match. The CDR3 runs to 17 residues.

This clone occurred once. The rearrangement joins TRBV10-3 to TRBJ2-1, with 10 bases lining up with TRBD1. The germline V gene encodes CDR1 ENHRY and CDR2 SYGVKD. The trim removed 6 bases at V and 0 bases at J, leaving 14 bases unmatched. This CDR3 spans 19 amino acids. CDR3 nucleotide sequence: TGTGCCATCAGCCCGACAGGGGGCGTCCCCAAAAGCTCCTACAATGAGCAGTTCTTC. Translation gives CAISPTGGVPKSSYNEQFF.

This chain connects TRBV2 to TRBJ2-2; 11 nucleotides match TRBD2. This CDR3 has 14 residues. CDR1 is SNHLY and CDR2 is FYNNEI in the germline V gene. V lost 8 bases and J lost 9; bases outside the gene matches: 8. The CDR3 DNA sequence: TGTGCCAGCCATCAGATAGCGGGAGGGCGGGAGCTGTTTTTT. Residues: CASHQIAGGRELFF.

The chain carries TRBV2 and TRBJ1-4; D not certain. Germline lookup yields CDR1 SNHLY and CDR2 FYNNEI. This CDR3 comprises 15 residues. The V gene lost 6 bases and the J gene lost 7 bases, with 18 bases spanning the gap. CDR3 residues: CASSQAGSGFEKLFF. As DNA, the CDR3 is TGTGCCAGCAGCCAAGCCGGGTCCGGGTTTGAAAAACTGTTTTTT. Variable domain in full (rest from reference TRBV2 and TRBJ1-4): EPEVTQTPSHQVTQMGQEVILRCVPISNHLYFYWYRQILGQKVEFLVSFYNNEISEKSEIFDDQFSVERPDGSNFTLKIRSTKLEDSAMYFCASSQAGSGFEKLFFGSGTQLSVL.

This chain connects TRBV18 to TRBJ2-2, with D perhaps TRBD1 (5 bases). This CDR3 comprises 17 residues. The V end was cut by 0 bases, the J end by 1 base, with 12 bases between. Germline CDR1 is KGHSH and CDR2 is LQKENI. As DNA, the CDR3 is TGTGCCAGCTCACCACCGGCGCCAGGGCAGAACACCGGGGAGCTGTTTTTT. Translating it yields CASSPPAPGQNTGELFF.

The J gene is TRBJ1-1, the V gene TRBV4-3; D might be TRBD1 (5 bases). Germline CDR1 reads LGHNA; CDR2 reads YSLEER. V dropped 4 bases and J dropped 1 base, with 16 bases sitting between them. The CDR3 covers 16 residues. The CDR3 DNA is TGCGCCAGCAGCCTCAGACTCCCGGGGGAGAACACTGAAGCTTTCTTT. Protein product: CASSLRLPGENTEAFF.

CDR3 bases: TGTGCCAGCCTAGCGGCCGAAGAGACCCAGTACTTC. Translation: CASLAAEETQYF. The rearrangement links TRBV27 to TRBJ2-5; TRBD2 matches at 7 bases. This CDR3 is 12 amino acids long. The germline gives CDR1 MNHEY, CDR2 SMNVEV (reference sequence). Trimming cost V 8 bases and J 3 bases; bases outside gene matches: 3.

This clone came up once. The CDR3: CATSVGVEPYEQYF. The CDR3 DNA is TGTGCCACCAGTGTTGGTGTCGAGCCCTACGAGCAGTACTTC. The chain carries TRBV24-1 and TRBJ2-7; D is uncertain. Trimming took off 5 bases at V and 2 bases at J, with 12 bases between the two ends. Germline V gene sequence: CDR1 KGHDR, CDR2 SFDVKD. The CDR3 is made up of 14 amino acids.

The chain is built from TRBV29-1 and TRBJ2-5; 12 nucleotides agree with TRBD1. The trim removed 6 bases at V and 5 bases at J, leaving 10 bases unmatched. CDR1 is SQVTM and CDR2 is ANQGSEA in the germline V gene. CDR3 length equals 15 residues. The CDR3 DNA reads as TGCAGCGTCGGGACAGGGGGCAGTGTGAGGGAGACCCAGTACTTC. Translated: CSVGTGGSVRETQYF.

This chain joins TRBV15 and TRBJ2-1, with TRBD2 as a possible D gene (6 bases). Trimming stripped 4 bases from V and 0 bases from J, with 19 bases between. CDR1 and CDR2 (germline): LNHNV, YYDKDF (reference sequence). The CDR3 has 18 residues. The CDR3 coding sequence is TGTGCCACCAGCACCCTAGGGCCCGGGCGGGGCTCCTACAATGAGCAGTTCTTC. Residues: CATSTLGPGRGSYNEQFF. The variable domain in full, with the rest retrieved from reference TRBV15 and TRBJ2-1, is DAMVIQNPRYQVTQFGKPVTLSCSQTLNHNVMYWYQQKSSQAPKLLFHYYDKDFNNEADTPDNFQSRRPNTSFCFLDIRSPGLGDTAMYLCATSTLGPGRGSYNEQFFGPGTRLTVL.

This clone was counted only a few times. The genes are TRBV27 and TRBJ2-7, with D hard to call. V was cut by 2 bases and J by 0 bases, with 8 bases left in between. The CDR3 is made up of 14 amino acids. CDR1 is MNHEY, CDR2 SMNVEV, per germline (reference sequence). DNA of the CDR3: TGTGCCAGCAGTTTAACGGCAGGCTCCTACGAGCAGTACTTC. Translated, it gives CASSLTAGSYEQYF.